A selection of T cell receptor beta chains follows, all from one sample in a study of T cell repertoires in cytomegalovirus infection. A single record per CDR3 protein comes from TCRdb applying MiXCR to the reads. The profile shows some 180,000 distinct CDR3 sequences, 8% to 10% of them singletons. Input material: PBMCs. The source is a human donor in good health (CMV status not recorded). Some clones in this sample may be carry-over from other donors' samples. Each CDR3 is given with its conserved first and last residue. The order of the fields is clone size, V gene, J gene, D gene, CDR3 length, CDR3 DNA, CDR3 protein. D genes are given only for firm matches. A clone size is listed for some rows: how often the clone was seen (once, few, many), or a class if it is expanded.

clone_size: many; v_call: TRBV11-2; j_call: TRBJ2-7; d_call: TRBD2; cdr3_length: 15; cdr3_nt: TGTGCCAGCCAAACGGGACTAGCGGTATCCTACGAGCAGTACTTC; cdr3_aa: CASQTGLAVSYEQYF
clone_size: many; v_call: TRBV28; j_call: TRBJ1-3; d_call: TRBD1; cdr3_length: 14; cdr3_nt: TGTGCCAGCAGCGGGACAGTTACTGGAAACACCATATATTTT; cdr3_aa: CASSGTVTGNTIYF
clone_size: NA; v_call: TRBV20-1; j_call: TRBJ1-5; d_call: NA; cdr3_length: 15; cdr3_nt: TGCAGTGCTAGTGCCCCAGGCTATAGCAATCAGCCCCAGCATTTT; cdr3_aa: CSASAPGYSNQPQHF
clone_size: many; v_call: TRBV7-8; j_call: TRBJ1-5; d_call: NA; cdr3_length: 17; cdr3_nt: TGTGCCAGCAGCTTAGTAGGGCGCGAGGGAAGCAATCAGCCCCAGCATTTT; cdr3_aa: CASSLVGREGSNQPQHF
clone_size: many; v_call: TRBV7-3; j_call: TRBJ2-7; d_call: TRBD2; cdr3_length: 18; cdr3_nt: TGTGCCAGCAGGGGAGGGACTAGCGGGAGGGCCGTGCCCTACGAGCAGTACTTC; cdr3_aa: CASRGGTSGRAVPYEQYF
clone_size: NA; v_call: TRBV29-1; j_call: TRBJ2-3; d_call: NA; cdr3_length: 14; cdr3_nt: TGCAGCGTTGAGCGGCAGCTAGGCACAGATACGCAGTATTTT; cdr3_aa: CSVERQLGTDTQYF
clone_size: many; v_call: TRBV7-3; j_call: TRBJ1-3; d_call: NA; cdr3_length: 15; cdr3_nt: TGTGCCAGCAGCCCAGACGGGGCGTCGGGAAACACCATATATTTT; cdr3_aa: CASSPDGASGNTIYF
clone_size: NA; v_call: TRBV29-1; j_call: TRBJ1-4; d_call: NA; cdr3_length: 14; cdr3_nt: TGCAGCGGCACCTTCCAGGGGACTAATGAAAAACTGTTTTTT; cdr3_aa: CSGTFQGTNEKLFF
clone_size: few; v_call: TRBV20-1; j_call: TRBJ2-5; d_call: TRBD2; cdr3_length: 15; cdr3_nt: TGCAGTGCTAACCCCGGACTAGCGGGGGAAGAGACCCAGTACTTC; cdr3_aa: CSANPGLAGEETQYF
clone_size: NA; v_call: TRBV7-2; j_call: TRBJ2-1; d_call: NA; cdr3_length: 14; cdr3_nt: TGTGCCAGCAGCTTAGCCCAGGGGGGGAATGAGCAGTTCTTC; cdr3_aa: CASSLAQGGNEQFF
clone_size: many; v_call: TRBV20-1; j_call: TRBJ1-3; d_call: NA; cdr3_length: 15; cdr3_nt: TGCAGTGCTAGAGGGGGGGGGCGTTTTGGAAACACCATATATTTT; cdr3_aa: CSARGGGRFGNTIYF
clone_size: many; v_call: TRBV7-8; j_call: TRBJ2-1; d_call: NA; cdr3_length: 15; cdr3_nt: TGTGCCAGCAGCTTATGGGACCCCCGGCACAATGAGCAGTTCTTC; cdr3_aa: CASSLWDPRHNEQFF
clone_size: NA; v_call: TRBV5-8; j_call: TRBJ1-4; d_call: NA; cdr3_length: 16; cdr3_nt: TGTGCCAGCAGCGCGGGGGGAACTACAACTAATGAAAAACTGTTTTTT; cdr3_aa: CASSAGGTTTNEKLFF
clone_size: many; v_call: TRBV7-9; j_call: TRBJ2-7; d_call: TRBD2; cdr3_length: 13; cdr3_nt: TGTGCCAGTGCTGCGGGAGGTCGGTACGAGCAGTACTTC; cdr3_aa: CASAAGGRYEQYF
clone_size: medium-sized; v_call: TRBV6-1; j_call: TRBJ2-1; d_call: TRBD2; cdr3_length: 18; cdr3_nt: TGTGCCAGCAGTCCTGGGACTAGCGGGAGGGAACTTATGGATGAGCAGTTCTTC; cdr3_aa: CASSPGTSGRELMDEQFF
clone_size: many; v_call: TRBV7-2; j_call: TRBJ2-1; d_call: NA; cdr3_length: 13; cdr3_nt: TGTGCCAGCAGCACGAACAGGGCCGGTGAGCAGTTCTTC; cdr3_aa: CASSTNRAGEQFF
clone_size: many; v_call: TRBV28; j_call: TRBJ2-3; d_call: TRBD2; cdr3_length: 15; cdr3_nt: TGTGCCAGCCGAACTAGCGGGAGAAGCACAGATACGCAGTATTTT; cdr3_aa: CASRTSGRSTDTQYF
clone_size: NA; v_call: TRBV3-1; j_call: TRBJ1-5; d_call: NA; cdr3_length: 14; cdr3_nt: TGTGCCAGCAGCCAAGGGACCAGGATCATGCCCCAGCATTTT; cdr3_aa: CASSQGTRIMPQHF
clone_size: many; v_call: TRBV5-4; j_call: TRBJ1-5; d_call: NA; cdr3_length: 14; cdr3_nt: TGTGCCAGCAGCTTGGACCAGGGGCTCCAGCCCCAGCATTTT; cdr3_aa: CASSLDQGLQPQHF
clone_size: many; v_call: TRBV7-9; j_call: TRBJ2-7; d_call: TRBD1; cdr3_length: 16; cdr3_nt: TGTGCCAGCAGCTATAACGACAGGGGCGAGCCCTACGAGCAGTACTTC; cdr3_aa: CASSYNDRGEPYEQYF
clone_size: NA; v_call: TRBV27; j_call: TRBJ1-2; d_call: NA; cdr3_length: 14; cdr3_nt: TGTGCCAGCAGCACACAGAGGGGCGGAGGGGGCTACACCTTC; cdr3_aa: CASSTQRGGGGYTF
clone_size: few; v_call: TRBV7-6; j_call: TRBJ2-5; d_call: NA; cdr3_length: 14; cdr3_nt: TGTGCCAGCAGCTTCCCAGGGAGTGTCGAGACCCAGTACTTC; cdr3_aa: CASSFPGSVETQYF